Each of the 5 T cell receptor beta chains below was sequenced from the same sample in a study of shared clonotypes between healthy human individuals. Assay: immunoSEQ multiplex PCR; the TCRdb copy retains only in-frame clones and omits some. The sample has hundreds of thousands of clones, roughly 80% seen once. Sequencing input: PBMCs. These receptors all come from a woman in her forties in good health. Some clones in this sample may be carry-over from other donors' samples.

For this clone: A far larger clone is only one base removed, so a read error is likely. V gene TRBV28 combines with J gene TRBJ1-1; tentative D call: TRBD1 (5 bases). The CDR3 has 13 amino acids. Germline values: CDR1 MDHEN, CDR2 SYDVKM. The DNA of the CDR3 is TGTGCCAGCAGGGGACGGTCGAACACTGAAGCTCTCTTT. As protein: CASRGRSNTEALF.

In DNA form, the CDR3 reads TGTGCCAGCTCACCGGAGCTTGCGGGAGAGACCCAGTACTTC. It is translated as CASSPELAGETQYF. The chain has TRBV18 and TRBJ2-5; D is possibly TRBD2 (5 bases). Germline V gives CDR1 KGHSH, CDR2 LQKENI. V was pared by 3 bases and J by 4 bases, with 12 bases between. The CDR3 covers 14 residues.

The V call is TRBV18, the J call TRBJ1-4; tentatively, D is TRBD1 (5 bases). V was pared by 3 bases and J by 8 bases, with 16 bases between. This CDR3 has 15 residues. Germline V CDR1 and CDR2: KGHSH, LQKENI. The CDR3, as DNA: TGTGCCAGCTCACCCGGGACGGGAAACTGGGAAAAACTGTTTTTT. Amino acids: CASSPGTGNWEKLFF.

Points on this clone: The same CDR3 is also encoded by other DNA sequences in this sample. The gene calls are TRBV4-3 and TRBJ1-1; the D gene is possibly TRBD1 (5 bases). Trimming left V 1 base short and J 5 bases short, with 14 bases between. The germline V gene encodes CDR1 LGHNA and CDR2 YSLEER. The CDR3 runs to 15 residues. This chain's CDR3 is CASSQVGQGWTEAFF. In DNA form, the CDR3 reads TGCGCCAGCAGCCAAGTGGGGCAGGGATGGACTGAAGCTTTCTTT.

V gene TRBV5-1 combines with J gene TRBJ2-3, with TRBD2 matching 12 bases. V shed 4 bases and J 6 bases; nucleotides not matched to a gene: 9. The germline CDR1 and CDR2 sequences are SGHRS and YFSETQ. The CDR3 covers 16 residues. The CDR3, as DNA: TGCGCCAGCAGCGGCGCCGGACTAGCGGGAACTGATACGCAGTATTTT. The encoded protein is CASSGAGLAGTDTQYF.